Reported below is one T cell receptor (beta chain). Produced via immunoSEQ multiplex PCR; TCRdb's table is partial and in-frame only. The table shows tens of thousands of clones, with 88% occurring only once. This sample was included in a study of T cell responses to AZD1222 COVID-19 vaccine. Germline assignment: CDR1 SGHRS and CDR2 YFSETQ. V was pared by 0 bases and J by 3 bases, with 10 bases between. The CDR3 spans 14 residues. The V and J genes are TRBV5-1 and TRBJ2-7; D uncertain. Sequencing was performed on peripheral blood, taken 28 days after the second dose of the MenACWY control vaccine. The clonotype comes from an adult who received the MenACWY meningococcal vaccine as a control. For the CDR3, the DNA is TGCGCCAGCAGCTTGGCTATCACGCGCTACGAGCAGTACTTC. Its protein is CASSLAITRYEQYF. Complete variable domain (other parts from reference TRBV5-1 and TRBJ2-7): KAGVTQTPRYLIKTRGQQVTLSCSPISGHRSVSWYQQTPGQGLQFLFEYFSETQRNKGNFPGRFSGRQFSNSRSEMNVSTLELGDSALYLCASSLAITRYEQYFGPGTRLTVT.